The present TCR beta chain was sequenced within a study of blood T cells in healthy people across ages. Study context: Capture via template switching afforded approximately one barcoded beta molecule per two T cells.

Using a J-beta primer mix together with a sample-barcoded 5' primer, a second PCR was run for roughly 7 to 11 cycles. TCRdb reprocessed the 5' RACE reads with MiXCR, giving one entry per CDR3 protein. The sample has approximately 880,000 distinct CDR3 sequences, around 49% seen once; the top ten hold around 15%. Study results and limitations: PBMCs were not sorted, which prevented a conclusive comparison of naive versus antigen-experienced cells.

Germline assignment: CDR1 DFQATT and CDR2 SNEGSKA (reference sequence). The CDR3 loop spans 15 amino acids. A remark on this clonotype: What it binds is unknown.

Individuals who donated were healthy Caucasians from Russia aged about 6 to 100. Extraction yielded at least 5.5 micrograms of total RNA per sample. V is TRBV20-1 and J is TRBJ2-5; TRBD2 matches 8 bases. The tail of the sequence fits TRBJ2-7 better, so the J call may be wrong. Specimen: blood. The TCR comes from a man aged 30 to 45 in good health. DNA of the CDR3: TGCAGTGCTAGAGATAGAGCGGGGGTCTCTTTCGAGCAGTACTTC. Encoded protein: CSARDRAGVSFEQYF.